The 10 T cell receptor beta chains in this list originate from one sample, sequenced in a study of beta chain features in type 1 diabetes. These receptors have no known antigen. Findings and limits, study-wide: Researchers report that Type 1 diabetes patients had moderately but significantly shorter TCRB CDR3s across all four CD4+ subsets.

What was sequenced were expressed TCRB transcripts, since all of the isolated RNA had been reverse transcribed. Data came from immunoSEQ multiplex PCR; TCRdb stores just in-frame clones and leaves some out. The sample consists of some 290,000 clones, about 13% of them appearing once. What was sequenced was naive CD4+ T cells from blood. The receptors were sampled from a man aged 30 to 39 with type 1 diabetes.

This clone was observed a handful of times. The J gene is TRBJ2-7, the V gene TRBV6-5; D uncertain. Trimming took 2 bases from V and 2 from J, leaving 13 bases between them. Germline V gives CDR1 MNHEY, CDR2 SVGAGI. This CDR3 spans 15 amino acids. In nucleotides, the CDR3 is TGTGCCAGCAGTTACATTGGGCAGGATCCCTACGAGCAGTACTTC. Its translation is CASSYIGQDPYEQYF.

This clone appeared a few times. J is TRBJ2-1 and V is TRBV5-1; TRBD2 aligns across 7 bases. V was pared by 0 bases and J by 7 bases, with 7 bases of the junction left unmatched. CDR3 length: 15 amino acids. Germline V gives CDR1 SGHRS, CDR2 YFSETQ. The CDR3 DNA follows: TGCGCCAGCAGCTTGGCCGTGGGAGGGCGGAATGAGCAGTTCTTC. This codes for CASSLAVGGRNEQFF.

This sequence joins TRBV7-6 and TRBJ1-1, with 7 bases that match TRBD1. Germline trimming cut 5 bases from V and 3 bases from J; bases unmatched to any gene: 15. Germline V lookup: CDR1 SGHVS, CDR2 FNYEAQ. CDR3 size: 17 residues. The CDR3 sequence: CASSPAPPAGGYTEAFF. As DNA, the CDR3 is TGTGCCAGCAGCCCGGCCCCCCCGGCAGGGGGTTACACTGAAGCTTTCTTT.

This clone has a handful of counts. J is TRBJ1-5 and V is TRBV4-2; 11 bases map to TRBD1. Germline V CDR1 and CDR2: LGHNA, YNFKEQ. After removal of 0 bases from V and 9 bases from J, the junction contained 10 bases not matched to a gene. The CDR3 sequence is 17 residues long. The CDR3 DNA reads TGTGCCAGCAGCCAAGATCCATGGACAGGGGGCTTAGGGCCCCAGCATTTT. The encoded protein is CASSQDPWTGGLGPQHF.

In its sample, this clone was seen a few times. The CDR3 here is CASRTLERRRGYTF. The CDR3 nucleotides are TGTGCCAGTAGGACGCTTGAGAGGCGGCGAGGCTACACCTTC. J is TRBJ1-2 and V is TRBV19; D ambiguous. The CDR3 spans 14 residues. Germline CDR1 and CDR2: LNHDA and SQIVND (reference sequence). V gave up 6 bases and J gave up 8 bases, with 19 bases separating them.

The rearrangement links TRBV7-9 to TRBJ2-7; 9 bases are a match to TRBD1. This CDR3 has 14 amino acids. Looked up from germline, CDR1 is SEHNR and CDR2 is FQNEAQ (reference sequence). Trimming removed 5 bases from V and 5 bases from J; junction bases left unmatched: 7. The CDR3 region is CASSEGQGRHEQYF. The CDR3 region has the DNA TGTGCCAGCAGCGAGGGACAGGGTCGCCACGAGCAGTACTTC.

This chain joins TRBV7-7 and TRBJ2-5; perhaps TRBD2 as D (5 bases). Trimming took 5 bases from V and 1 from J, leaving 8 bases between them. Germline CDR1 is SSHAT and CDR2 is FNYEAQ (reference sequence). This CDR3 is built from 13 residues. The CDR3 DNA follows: TGTGCCAGCAGCCCCGGAGGCCAAGAGACCCAGTACTTC. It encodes CASSPGGQETQYF.

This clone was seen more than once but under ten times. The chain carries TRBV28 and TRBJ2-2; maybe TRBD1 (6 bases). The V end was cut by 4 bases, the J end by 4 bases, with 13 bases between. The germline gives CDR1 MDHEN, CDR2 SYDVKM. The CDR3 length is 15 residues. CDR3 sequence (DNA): TGTGCCAGCAGTTCCCCGGGACAAGGCACCGGGGAGCTGTTTTTT. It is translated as CASSSPGQGTGELFF.

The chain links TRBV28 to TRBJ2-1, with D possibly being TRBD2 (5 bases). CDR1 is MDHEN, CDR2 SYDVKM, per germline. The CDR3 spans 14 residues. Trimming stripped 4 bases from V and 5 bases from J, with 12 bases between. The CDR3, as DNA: TGTGCCAGCAGTTCTGTAATAGCGAACAATGAGCAGTTCTTC. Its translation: CASSSVIANNEQFF.

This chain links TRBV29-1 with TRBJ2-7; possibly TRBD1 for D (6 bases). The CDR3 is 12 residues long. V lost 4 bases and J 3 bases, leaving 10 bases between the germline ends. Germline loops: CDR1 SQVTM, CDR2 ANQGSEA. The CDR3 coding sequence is TGCAGCGTTGGGGGACAAATCTACGAGCAGTACTTC. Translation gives CSVGGQIYEQYF.